This T cell receptor (beta chain) was found in a study of blood T cell repertoires in COVID-19. Study background: The United States, Italy and Spain supplied acute and convalescent COVID-19 samples. T cells, B-cell-depleted T cells, or PBMCs provided the cDNA or gDNA that served as material.

Generated by immunoSEQ multiplex PCR, the TCRdb table keeps only in-frame clones and is missing some. The sample includes around 140,000 clones, 87% seen only once; the top ten take about 6%. Trimming stripped 5 bases from V and 0 bases from J, with 11 bases between. The CDR3 has 15 amino acids. The V gene's germline CDR1 is MDHEN and CDR2 SYDVKM. This sequence joins TRBV28 and TRBJ2-4; weak D call: TRBD1 (6 bases). Sequencing was performed on peripheral blood. The sequence came from a man older than 75 with acute or convalescent COVID-19. CDR3 loop: CASSPGQLAKNIQYF. In DNA form, the CDR3 reads TGTGCCAGCAGTCCTGGACAGCTAGCCAAAAACATTCAGTACTTC.